This TCR beta chain is from a study of T cell clonality in common variable immunodeficiency. Points from the study as a whole: CVID subjects had higher TCRbeta clonality than healthy controls, most marked in about a third. Compared with controls, CVID subjects had fewer shared TCRbeta clones. Common variable immunodeficiency TCR beta sequences reportedly had fewer deletions and N-nucleotide insertions.

The CVID group had 15 females and 29 males, mean age about 36. Patients and controls were mostly of Caucasian heritage. A remark on this clone: Its target is unknown. The sequence runs out 3 residues before the end of the CDR3; the remainder is reconstructed from the germline J gene.

This table comes from immunoSEQ multiplex PCR, and its TCRdb copy is limited to in-frame clones, with some not included. This record lists fewer than 12,000 clones, none seen once only, and the top ten clones contain about 6%. J gave up 1 base and V 3 bases, and 8 bases lay outside the gene matches. There are 16 residues in the CDR3. Germline CDR1 KGHSH, CDR2 LQKENI. Sequences were obtained from peripheral blood mononuclear cells. V is TRBV18 and J is TRBJ2-5, with 7 bases aligning to TRBD1. The TCR originated in a human donor with common variable immunodeficiency. The CDR3 protein is CASSPGQANTQETQYF. CDR3 DNA, as far as it was read: TGTGCCAGCTCACCCGGACAGGCTAATACCCAAGAGACC.